The 8 T cell receptor beta chains below were found in one sample sequenced in a study of spatial heterogeneity in lung cancer. Time point in this sample: sample taken at primary tumor resection. The study sequenced unsorted whole RNA from tumor, nontumor lung or frozen PBMC. Each CDR3 protein gets one entry after TCRdb re-called the 5' RACE reads with MiXCR. The table includes over 2,500 distinct CDR3 sequences, approximately 4.7% detected once. Sample: normal lung tissue next to the tumor, taken at surgery. Receptor source: a female donor with early-stage non-small cell lung cancer.

In its sample, this clonotype is medium-sized. Little can be read into the size of this beta chain, an off-target read in a library designed for alpha chains. This chain connects TRBV6-2 or TRBV6-3 to TRBJ1-1, with D tentatively TRBD1 (5 bases). Trimming removed 2 bases from V and 1 base from J, with 14 bases in between. CDR1 is MNHEY, CDR2 SVGEGT, per germline. There are 16 residues in the CDR3. CDR3 region: CASSYPARRANTEAFF. As DNA, the CDR3 is TGTGCCAGCAGTTACCCCGCTCGCAGGGCGAACACTGAAGCTTTCTTT.

Relative to its sample, this clonotype is medium-sized. This beta chain came through as a stray read in a library set up for alpha chains, and its size says little. The chain is built from TRBV7-2 and TRBJ2-1; 12 nucleotides match TRBD2. After removal of 2 bases from V and 9 bases from J, the junction contained 5 bases not matched to a gene. This CDR3 spans 15 amino acids. Germline V lookup: CDR1 SGHTA, CDR2 FQGNSA. Written as DNA, the CDR3 is TGTGCCAGCAGCTTAACGCCTAGCGGGAGGGTTGAGCAGTTCTTC. Translated: CASSLTPSGRVEQFF. Together with reference TRBV7-2 and TRBJ2-1, the CDR3 gives the full variable domain: GAGVSQSPSNKVTEKGKDVELRCDPISGHTALYWYRQSLGQGLEFLIYFQGNSAPDKSGLPSDRFSAERTGGSVSTLTIQRTQQEDSAVYLCASSLTPSGRVEQFFGPGTRLTVL.

Many counts were recorded for this clonotype. This beta chain is an off-target read within a library intended for alpha chains, so its frequency means little. The CDR3 DNA sequence: TGTGCCAGCAGTTTTTTAGGCGGGAGGACACCCCAGAATGAGCAGTTCTTC. Amino acids: CASSFLGGRTPQNEQFF. The V and J genes are TRBV28 and TRBJ2-1; 8 positions agree with TRBD2. From germline, CDR1 is MDHEN and CDR2 SYDVKM. J was trimmed by 7 bases and V by 3 bases; bases with no gene match: 14. The CDR3 extends over 17 amino acids.

By share, this clonotype counts as medium-sized. Found in a library prepared for alpha chains, this beta chain is an off-target read, and its abundance has little meaning. The CDR3 DNA is TGTGCCAGCAGCCTAGCGGGGGGGTACAATGAGCAGTTCTTC. It yields the protein CASSLAGGYNEQFF. The chain carries TRBV11-3 and TRBJ2-1, with 12 bases lining up with TRBD2. With 5 bases clipped from V and 4 bases from J, the junction kept 0 bases outside the gene matches. This CDR3 comprises 14 residues. CDR1 and CDR2 from the germline V gene are SGHNT and YENEEA.

This clonotype is classed as medium-sized (0.01 to 0.1%). This beta chain was picked up by a library intended for alpha chains and is off target, so its count carries little meaning. This chain joins TRBV10-3 and TRBJ2-1, with TRBD2 identical over 7 bases. This CDR3 has 17 residues. The germline gives CDR1 ENHRY, CDR2 SYGVKD. V trimming: 0 bases; J trimming: 4 bases; junction bases outside the gene matches: 9. The chain's CDR3 is CAISESMAGERYNEQFF. The DNA of the CDR3 is TGTGCCATCAGTGAGTCGATGGCGGGAGAAAGGTACAATGAGCAGTTCTTC.

This clonotype is medium-sized in the sample. In a library made to pick up alpha chains, this beta chain is a stray read with a size that means little. CDR3 nucleotides: TGTGCCAGCAGCCCAGGGGGCTCTGGGGCCAACGTCCTGACTTTC. This encodes CASSPGGSGANVLTF. J is TRBJ2-6 and V is TRBV6-5; 7 bases fit TRBD1. Germline V gene data show CDR1 as MNHEY and CDR2 as SVGAGI. Trimming took 6 bases from V and 0 from J; bases not matched to a gene: 2. This CDR3 spans 15 amino acids.

Judged by abundance, this clonotype is medium-sized. Since it is a stray read in a library aimed at alpha chains, this beta chain has a size that is not meaningful. V usage is TRBV7-2 and J usage is TRBJ2-1; 10 nucleotides align to TRBD2. Germline V gives CDR1 SGHTA, CDR2 FQGNSA. The CDR3 spans 17 residues. With 7 bases clipped from V and 4 bases from J, the junction kept 13 bases outside the gene matches. CDR3 nucleotides: TGTGCCAGCACCGAATGGTTAGCGGGAGGATGGTACAATGAGCAGTTCTTC. It translates to CASTEWLAGGWYNEQFF.

In its sample, this clonotype was seen many times. This beta chain is an off-target read within a library intended for alpha chains, so its frequency means little. This rearrangement joins TRBV11-3 to TRBJ2-1; the match to TRBD2 covers 11 bases. The CDR3 contains 15 residues. V lost 5 bases, J lost 8 bases, and 8 bases stayed unmatched. Germline V lookup: CDR1 SGHNT, CDR2 YENEEA. The CDR3 here is CASSPLAGASDEQFF. CDR3 nucleotide sequence: TGTGCCAGCAGCCCACTAGCGGGAGCGTCGGATGAGCAGTTCTTC.